The sequence of this T cell receptor beta chain was determined in a study of blood T cell repertoires in COVID-19 (dated by TCRdb to about 2020). Describing the broader study: Samples covering the acute and convalescent phases of COVID-19 were provided by collaborators in the United States, Italy and Spain. The material from the prospective study consisted of cDNA or gDNA derived from T cells, B-cell-depleted T cells, or PBMCs. Sample metadata almost always included a de-identified subject ID, COVID-19 status, age in years and sex. The repertoires were released in a freely available public database meant as a resource for research on the immune response to SARS-CoV-2. The dataset comprised deeply sampled blood TCRbeta repertoires from subjects exposed to, actively infected with, or recovered from COVID-19. Where available, HLA class I and class II types were taken from metadata supplied by the sample provider and were not determined by assay-based typing. Samples were obtained from the ongoing ImmuneRACE study (first 160 participants) and from 950 to 1,500 subjects provided by 6 global collaborators. Study-wide conclusions, independent of this receptor: The amount of clinical and demographic metadata varied by source and participant and was provided uncurated.

TCRbeta CDR3 regions were amplified from genomic DNA using the immunoSEQ Assay, a bias-controlled multiplex PCR. On the study's bioinformatics: The number of nucleated cells in each sample was estimated from the amplification of reference gene primers within the assay. Sequence reads were collapsed and filtered to measure the absolute abundance of every unique TCRbeta CDR3 rearrangement. Productive Simpson clonality was computed per sample as the square root of Simpson's diversity index over productive rearrangements. The source is immuneACCESS, and TCRdb retained only in-frame sequences with V and J called. Part of the clones is not carried over; for the studies checked, unresolved V genes explain less than half of this, and the remainder is unexplained. The DNA was the basis for D and trimming; V, J and clone size are from that table. The sample table contains 55,000 to 70,000 clones; only one count was recorded for under 85% of them. The ten top clones hold about 3.5% of the sample.

Whole blood was collected in K2EDTA tubes by collaborating institutions according to the institutions' own protocols. For TCRbeta analysis, collaborator samples were shipped as frozen whole blood, as isolated PBMCs, or as DNA extracted from either sample type. Worth noting for this clone: Its antigen remains undetermined. The input lacks base qualities; no much larger clone sits a single base away.

The CDR3 runs 16 residues from the cysteine to the phenylalanine. Solely the CDR3 DNA is kept, with 48 bases framed from the first base. The V and J segments used are TRBV21-1 and TRBJ2-1; the table assigns TRBD2, which was not confirmed against the DNA. TRBV21-1 is a recognized pseudogene. Sequenced input: peripheral blood. This sequence was found in a man aged 55 to 70 with acute or convalescent COVID-19. The DNA is TGTGCCAGCAGCAAAGAGTCTAGCGGATCCTACAATGAGCAGTTCTTC. Its protein reads: CASSKESSGSYNEQFF.